This TCR beta chain was sequenced during a study of CD8 T cells in ankylosing spondylitis. Study conclusions and caveats: Some motif variants were previously reported in reactive arthritis synovial fluid and blood. Seemingly distinctive of ankylosing spondylitis blood was a TCR beta motif formed by eight highly homologous variants.

MiXCR, run by TCRdb on the 5' RACE reads, gives a single entry per CDR3 protein. The data hold a few hundred thousand distinct CDR3 sequences, with around a tenth observed a single time. The table lists this clonotype with many counts. The antigen is undetermined. The V end lost 4 bases, the J end lost 6 bases, and 11 bases lay between the germline ends. The CDR3 loop spans 14 amino acids. Per the germline V gene, CDR1 is SGDLS and CDR2 is YYNGEE. The J gene is TRBJ1-6, the V gene TRBV9; D possibly corresponds to TRBD1 (5 bases). This receptor was identified in a female donor with ankylosing spondylitis or in good health (not recorded which). The sample taken for sequencing was blood, either unsorted or a sorted T cell fraction (not recorded which). As DNA, the CDR3 is TGTGCCAGCAGCACCCGACAGTTTAATTCACCCCTCCACTTT. Translation: CASSTRQFNSPLHF.